The 24 T cell receptor beta chains below were found in one sample sequenced in a study of control samples from healthy donors and cancer patients. The table came from immunoSEQ multiplex PCR; TCRdb's copy has only in-frame clones and leaves some out. The sample comprises 100,000 to 150,000 clones, about 90% of which are singletons, and 1.5% to 2% rests with the top ten. The sample taken for sequencing was blood. The source is a man between 18 and 29 years old in good health.

This clone showed up just once. The chain has TRBV10-3 and TRBJ1-3; TRBD1 agrees at 7 bases. Germline trimming cut 4 bases from V and 2 bases from J; bases unmatched to any gene: 5. The CDR3 is 15 residues long. CDR1 and CDR2 from the germline V gene are ENHRY and SYGVKD. CDR3 nucleotides: TGTGCCATCAGTGGCGGGACAGCGACTGGAAACACCATATATTTT. It encodes CAISGGTATGNTIYF.

This chain joins TRBV19 and TRBJ2-1, with 9 bases fitting TRBD2. The trim removed 7 bases at V and 8 bases at J, leaving 15 bases unmatched. The CDR3 spans 16 residues. Germline assignment: CDR1 LNHDA and CDR2 SQIVND (reference sequence). The CDR3 nucleotides read TGTGCCAGTAAAGATTCGGCGGGAGGGCCGATCTATGAGCAGTTCTTC. Protein product: CASKDSAGGPIYEQFF. The whole variable domain, filled in from reference TRBV19 and TRBJ2-1, reads DGGITQSPKYLFRKEGQNVTLSCEQNLNHDAMYWYRQDPGQGLRLIYYSQIVNDFQKGDIAEGYSVSREKKESFPLTVTSAQKNPTAFYLCASKDSAGGPIYEQFFGPGTRLTVL.

The chain combines TRBV3-1 (or the pseudogene TRBV3-2) with TRBJ2-1; 8 nucleotides line up with TRBD2. Trimming at V came to 6 bases and at J to 3 bases, leaving 10 bases not matched to a gene. The germline V gene encodes CDR1 LGHDT and CDR2 YNNKEL (reference sequence). The CDR3 is 16 amino acids. The CDR3 nucleotides read TGTGCCAGCAGACCGTCAGGACTAGCTCACTACAATGAGCAGTTCTTC. Amino acids: CASRPSGLAHYNEQFF.

The rearrangement links TRBV6-1 to TRBJ2-1; D gene uncertain. The V gene lost 4 bases and the J gene lost 3 bases, with 16 bases spanning the gap. Per germline, CDR1 MNHNS and CDR2 SASEGT. The CDR3 contains 16 residues. The CDR3 nucleotides read TGTGCCAGCAGTGGAAAGACACCATTATACTACAATGAGCAGTTCTTC. This gives the protein CASSGKTPLYYNEQFF.

The chain is built from TRBV5-4 and TRBJ2-2; possibly TRBD1 for D (6 bases). Germline V CDR1 and CDR2: SGHNT, YYREEE (reference sequence). The V end lost 4 bases, the J end lost 3 bases, and 13 bases lay between the germline ends. This CDR3 has 15 amino acids. The CDR3: CASSPGGQHTGELFF. CDR3 coding DNA: TGTGCCAGCAGCCCAGGTGGACAGCACACCGGGGAGCTGTTTTTT.

This chain links TRBV29-1 with TRBJ2-5; D might be TRBD2 (6 bases). Germline assignment: CDR1 SQVTM and CDR2 ANQGSEA. The ends were cut back, 4 bases at V and 3 bases at J, with 15 bases in the middle. This CDR3 is 14 amino acids long. Here the CDR3 reads CSVGPVIAEETQYF. As DNA, the CDR3 is TGCAGCGTTGGTCCCGTCATAGCGGAAGAGACCCAGTACTTC.

CDR3 nucleotides: TGTGCCATCAGTGAGTCCTGGCGATCCCTCCTCGAGCAGTACTTC. Encoded protein: CAISESWRSLLEQYF. This chain connects TRBV10-3 to TRBJ2-7; D is unresolved. Germline lookup yields CDR1 ENHRY and CDR2 SYGVKD. CDR3 size: 15 residues. The V end was cut by 0 bases, the J end by 6 bases, with 15 bases between.

This clone has a single count. The chain has TRBV6-6 and TRBJ2-4, with TRBD2 matching 13 bases. CDR3 size: 15 residues. Trimming removed 6 bases from V and 4 bases from J; junction bases left unmatched: 3. CDR1 and CDR2 from the germline V gene are MNHNY and SVGAGI (reference sequence). CDR3 loop: CASRPGLAGKNIQYF. Written as DNA, the CDR3 is TGTGCCAGCAGACCGGGACTAGCGGGAAAAAACATTCAGTACTTC.

The chain employs TRBV18 and TRBJ2-1, with no clear D. The V end lost 3 bases, the J end lost 0 bases, and 12 bases lay between the germline ends. The CDR3 has 16 amino acids. Germline V gene data show CDR1 as KGHSH and CDR2 as LQKENI. The CDR3 sequence is CASSPTGPTSYNEQFF. The DNA for the CDR3 is TGTGCCAGCTCACCTACGGGTCCGACCTCCTACAATGAGCAGTTCTTC.

This clone has just a few counts. This sequence joins TRBV6-1 and TRBJ1-6; D is unclear. Germline loops: CDR1 MNHNS, CDR2 SASEGT. Trimming took 0 bases from V and 7 from J, leaving 19 bases between them. The CDR3 is 18 residues long. The CDR3 loop is CASSEAGRIHHPNSPLHF. The CDR3 nucleotides read TGTGCCAGCAGTGAAGCGGGTAGAATCCATCATCCCAATTCACCCCTCCACTTT.

This clone has only one observation. This chain connects TRBV29-1 to TRBJ2-5, with 9 bases lining up with TRBD1. Germline V lookup: CDR1 SQVTM, CDR2 ANQGSEA. CDR3 length: 10 residues. The V segment lost 7 bases and the J segment 7 bases; nucleotides outside the gene matches: 1. The CDR3 loop reads CSGTGATQYF. The CDR3 coding sequence is TGCAGCGGGACAGGGGCGACCCAGTACTTC.

The chain links TRBV28 to TRBJ1-5; no reliable D call. The CDR3 has 14 amino acids. V lost 3 bases to trimming and J lost 0 bases, with 6 bases between them. From germline, CDR1 is MDHEN and CDR2 SYDVKM. The CDR3, as DNA: TGTGCCAGCAGTTTGGACGATAGCAATCAGCCCCAGCATTTT. Its protein is CASSLDDSNQPQHF.

The CDR3 protein is CASRRASYNEQFF. CDR3 DNA sequence: TGTGCCAGCAGGAGGGCCAGTTACAATGAGCAGTTCTTC. The rearrangement uses TRBV27 and TRBJ2-1, with TRBD2 as a possible D gene (5 bases). CDR1 MNHEY and CDR2 SMNVEV come from the germline V gene (reference sequence). The CDR3 is 13 residues long. The V end lost 6 bases, the J end lost 4 bases, and 10 bases lay between the germline ends.

The chain couples TRBV28 to TRBJ2-7; 7 bases agree with TRBD1. V lost 3 bases and J lost 3; bases outside the gene matches: 11. The CDR3 consists of 16 residues. CDR1 is MDHEN and CDR2 is SYDVKM in the germline V gene. For the CDR3, the DNA is TGTGCCAGCAGTTTTATACCGGGACAGTTGCTCTACGAGCAGTACTTC. Its translation: CASSFIPGQLLYEQYF.

The chain uses TRBV5-1 and TRBJ2-7; D gene unclear. The germline gives CDR1 SGHRS, CDR2 YFSETQ. The CDR3 has 14 residues. The germline V and J ends were trimmed by 2 bases and 5 bases, with 14 bases remaining between them. As DNA, the CDR3 is TGCGCCAGCAGCTTACGAGCGCTGTTTGACGAGCAGTACTTC. This codes for CASSLRALFDEQYF.

The table lists this clone with a few counts. This chain connects TRBV18 to TRBJ1-1; D unclear. The V end lost 3 bases, the J end lost 0 bases, and 14 bases lay between the germline ends. This CDR3 is 16 amino acids long. Germline assignment: CDR1 KGHSH and CDR2 LQKENI. The CDR3 reads CASSPNGPGLNTEAFF. CDR3 coding DNA: TGTGCCAGCTCACCTAATGGGCCAGGATTGAACACTGAAGCTTTCTTT.

V and J are TRBV6-1 and TRBJ1-5, with D perhaps matching TRBD1 (6 bases). Per germline, CDR1 MNHNS and CDR2 SASEGT. Trimming stripped 0 bases from V and 3 bases from J, with 9 bases between. CDR3 length equals 15 residues. CDR3 loop: CASSEARQDNQPQHF. In DNA form, the CDR3 reads TGTGCCAGCAGTGAAGCGCGACAGGACAATCAGCCCCAGCATTTT.

Concerning this clone: Additional DNA sequences in this sample encode the identical CDR3. CDR3 loop: CASSLKYEQYF. The CDR3 DNA sequence: TGTGCCAGCAGCCTAAAATACGAGCAGTACTTC. V usage is TRBV25-1 and J usage is TRBJ2-7, with D uncertain. V dropped 6 bases and J dropped 4 bases, with 7 bases sitting between them. The CDR3 sequence is 11 residues long. Looked up from germline, CDR1 is MGHDK and CDR2 is SYGVNS.

The J gene is TRBJ2-1, the V gene TRBV24-1, with D possibly TRBD2 on 6 matching bases. The V gene lost 5 bases and the J gene lost 5 bases, with 15 bases spanning the gap. There are 15 residues in the CDR3. Germline V gene lookup returns CDR1 KGHDR and CDR2 SFDVKD. The CDR3: CATSGAGRLDNEQFF. CDR3 coding DNA: TGTGCCACCAGTGGCGCCGGGAGATTAGACAATGAGCAGTTCTTC.

This clone was seen only a few times. V gene TRBV4-2 combines with J gene TRBJ1-6; the D gene is possibly TRBD1 (6 bases). Trimming shortened V by 0 bases and J by 8 bases, and 14 bases separated the two germline ends. This CDR3 comprises 16 residues. The germline CDR1 and CDR2 sequences are LGHNA and YNFKEQ. CDR3 in amino acids: CASSQEAARTDSPLHF. The CDR3 coding sequence is TGTGCCAGCAGCCAAGAGGCCGCCAGGACAGATTCACCCCTCCACTTT.

The chain combines TRBV27 with TRBJ1-4; no clear D gene. CDR1 and CDR2 from the germline V gene are MNHEY and SMNVEV (reference sequence). V was trimmed by 1 base and J by 4 bases, leaving 7 bases between them. This CDR3 is 14 amino acids long. The CDR3 DNA follows: TGTGCCAGCAGTTTATTGGCGGTTAATGAAAAACTGTTTTTT. As protein: CASSLLAVNEKLFF.

The V and J genes are TRBV27 and TRBJ2-5; maybe TRBD1 (6 bases). Looked up from germline, CDR1 is MNHEY and CDR2 is SMNVEV (reference sequence). V was clipped by 8 bases and J by 0 bases, with 13 bases between them. The CDR3 covers 14 residues. DNA for the CDR3: TGTGCCAGCCATGGGGCAGGGGACCAAGAGACCCAGTACTTC. This encodes CASHGAGDQETQYF.

The chain has TRBV7-2 and TRBJ1-4; D uncertain. Germline V gene data show CDR1 as SGHTA and CDR2 as FQGNSA. Trimming removed 5 bases at V and 8 bases at J, with 18 bases between. The CDR3 is made up of 15 amino acids. CDR3 nucleotides: TGTGCCAGCAGCCCAACGGTTGGACCCCAGGAAAAACTGTTTTTT. Translated: CASSPTVGPQEKLFF.

J is TRBJ2-7 and V is TRBV6-4; D is unclear. Germline CDR1 reads MRHNA; CDR2 reads SNTAGT. V was cut by 0 bases and J by 2 bases, with 14 bases left in between. The CDR3 length is 16 residues. The CDR3 reads CASSDSLAPQTYEQYF. In nucleotides, the CDR3 is TGTGCCAGCAGTGACTCGCTCGCCCCGCAAACCTACGAGCAGTACTTC.